This T cell receptor (beta chain) was recorded in a study of blood T cell repertoires in COVID-19. At the level of the study: COVID-19 samples, acute and convalescent, were from the United States, Italy and Spain. The analysed material was cDNA or gDNA that came from T cells, B-cell-depleted T cells, or PBMCs.

The table lists this clone with a few counts. This CDR3 has 12 residues. The germline V and J ends were trimmed by 0 bases and 7 bases, with 6 bases remaining between them. CDR1 and CDR2 from the germline V gene are MNHEY and SVGAGI. The authors' processing: Amplification from reference gene primers served as the basis for estimated nucleated cell counts. Data came from immunoSEQ multiplex PCR; TCRdb stores just in-frame clones and leaves some out. The V and J calls and the clone size are those of that table, but D and trimming were determined from the DNA. The sample holds roughly 190,000 clones, 75% to 90% seen once.

Sequencing input: peripheral blood. The sequence was obtained from a man in his sixties with acute or convalescent COVID-19. The rearrangement joins TRBV6-5 to TRBJ1-1; D call uncertain. The CDR3 here is CASSYSTGEAFF. CDR3 sequence (DNA): TGTGCCAGCAGTTACTCGACGGGTGAAGCTTTCTTT.